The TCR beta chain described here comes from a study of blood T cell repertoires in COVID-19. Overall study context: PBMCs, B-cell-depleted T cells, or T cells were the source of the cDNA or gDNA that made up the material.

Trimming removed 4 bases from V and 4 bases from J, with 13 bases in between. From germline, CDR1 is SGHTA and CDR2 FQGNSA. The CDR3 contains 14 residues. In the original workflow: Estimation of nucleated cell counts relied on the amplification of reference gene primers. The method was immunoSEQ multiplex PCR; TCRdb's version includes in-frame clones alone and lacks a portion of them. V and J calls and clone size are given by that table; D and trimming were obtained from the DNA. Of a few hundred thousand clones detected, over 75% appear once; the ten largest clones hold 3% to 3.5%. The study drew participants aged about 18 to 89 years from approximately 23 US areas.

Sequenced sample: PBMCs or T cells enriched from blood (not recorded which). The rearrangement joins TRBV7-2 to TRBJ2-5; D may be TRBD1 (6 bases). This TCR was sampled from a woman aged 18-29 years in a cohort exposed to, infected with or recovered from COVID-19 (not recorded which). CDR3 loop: CASSYRVGGETQYF. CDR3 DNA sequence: TGTGCCAGCAGCTACCGGGTAGGGGGAGAGACCCAGTACTTC.